These 3 T cell receptor beta chains came from one sample sequenced in a study of identical twins. A single record per CDR3 protein comes from TCRdb applying MiXCR to the 5' RACE reads. The sample has approximately 300,000 distinct CDR3 sequences, roughly 8.6% seen once. These data are also associated with another study on yellow fever vaccine responses in identical twins.

Sequencing was performed on CD8+ T cells sorted from blood. The receptors derive from a woman under 30 in good health.

The chain joins TRBV29-1 to TRBJ1-2; 9 nucleotides match TRBD1. CDR1 and CDR2 (germline): SQVTM, ANQGSEA. The J segment lost 7 bases and the V segment lost 0 bases, leaving 3 bases of the junction unmatched. This CDR3 region has 13 residues. CDR3 protein: CSVEDGTGTGYTF. In DNA form, the CDR3 reads TGCAGCGTTGAAGATGGGACAGGGACTGGCTACACCTTC.

The chain recombines TRBV20-1 with TRBJ2-3; D gene uncertain. The V and J ends lost 2 bases and 2 bases respectively, with 17 bases between them. Germline loops: CDR1 DFQATT, CDR2 SNEGSKA (reference sequence). The CDR3 is made up of 16 amino acids. The CDR3 protein is CSARTLYTQDTDTQYF. The CDR3 DNA reads as TGCAGTGCTAGAACGTTGTACACCCAAGACACAGATACGCAGTATTTT.

This clonotype was observed a few times. This chain connects TRBV11-2 to TRBJ1-1; no reliable D call. V was clipped by 0 bases and J by 1 base, with 12 bases between them. CDR3 length: 16 amino acids. Germline-derived CDR1 and CDR2 are SGHAT and FQNNGV. The CDR3 DNA reads as TGTGCCAGCAGCTTAGATCAAGAGGGTTGGAACACTGAAGCTTTCTTT. Translating it yields CASSLDQEGWNTEAFF.